This is a list of T cell receptor beta chains from one sample in a study of OX40 agonist ivuxolimab in advanced cancers. Assay: immunoSEQ multiplex PCR; the TCRdb copy retains only in-frame clones and omits some. The sample lists some 45,000 clones, about 89% occurring once. The sample was CD4+ or CD8+ T cells sorted from blood, taken in a trial of the OX40 agonist ivuxolimab. These receptors were taken from an adult with an advanced solid tumor such as melanoma, head and neck, liver or kidney cancer. CDR3s include the opening cysteine and the closing phenylalanine or tryptophan. The D gene is left open where the match is weak. Where a row states a size, it is once, few, many or the class of an expanded clone; other rows omit it.

>TRBD2|TRBJ2-5|TRBV27|NA
CASSLLAGLQETQYF
TGTGCCAGCAGTTTGCTAGCGGGGCTCCAAGAGACCCAGTACTTC
>NA|TRBJ2-7|TRBV11-2|NA
CASSYLPDGPLEQYF
TGTGCCAGCAGCTATTTACCGGACGGACCCTTAGAGCAGTACTTC
>NA|TRBJ2-7|TRBV11-2|NA
CASSSPTYEQYF
TGTGCCAGCAGCTCCCCAACCTACGAGCAGTACTTC
>NA|TRBJ1-1|TRBV7-9|NA
CASSLEGVEAFF
TGTGCCAGCAGCTTAGAAGGGGTGGAAGCTTTCTTT
>NA|TRBJ2-7|TRBV4-3|NA
CASSQDSGYEQYF
TGCGCCAGCAGCCAAGATAGCGGCTACGAGCAGTACTTC
>TRBD1|TRBJ2-7|TRBV7-9|NA
CASSSPRGLSSYEQYF
TGTGCCAGCAGCTCCCCCAGGGGGCTGAGCTCCTACGAGCAGTACTTC
>TRBD1|TRBJ2-3|TRBV27|NA
CASSTPETGSTDTQYF
TGTGCCAGCAGTACCCCGGAGACAGGGAGCACAGATACGCAGTATTTT
>NA|TRBJ2-1|TRBV6-5|few
CATNGPTTNEQFF
TGTGCCACCAATGGGCCAACAACGAATGAGCAGTTCTTC
>TRBD1|TRBJ2-1|TRBV6-5|NA
CASSSPGGTYNEQFF
TGTGCCAGCAGTTCCCCAGGGGGTACGTACAATGAGCAGTTCTTC
>NA|TRBJ2-5|TRBV7-9|NA
CASSTGWETQYF
TGTGCCAGCAGTACGGGGTGGGAGACCCAGTACTTC
>NA|TRBJ1-3|TRBV5-6|NA
CASSFLAGAGNTIYF
TGTGCCAGCAGCTTCCTCGCGGGGGCCGGAAACACCATATATTTT
>NA|TRBJ1-5|TRBV27|NA
CASSLEGIGNQPQHF
TGTGCCAGCAGTTTAGAGGGGATCGGCAATCAGCCCCAGCATTTT
>NA|TRBJ1-5|TRBV6-1|NA
CASSTDRTNQPQHF
TGTGCCAGCAGCACCGACAGGACCAATCAGCCCCAGCATTTT
>TRBD1|TRBJ1-5|TRBV7-9|NA
CASSLGQGGGRGNQPQHF
TGTGCCAGCAGCTTAGGACAGGGGGGCGGTCGTGGCAATCAGCCCCAGCATTTT
>NA|TRBJ2-3|TRBV27|NA
CASSLVPAQGITDTQYF
TGTGCCAGCAGTCTGGTCCCAGCTCAGGGGATCACAGATACGCAGTATTTT
>NA|TRBJ2-1|TRBV6-5|NA
CASSNTEEEFF
TGTGCCAGCAGTAATACTGAGGAAGAGTTCTTC
>NA|TRBJ2-7|TRBV10-3|NA
CAISEPGLDEQYF
TGTGCCATCAGTGAGCCCGGGTTGGACGAGCAGTACTTC
>NA|TRBJ2-3|TRBV13|NA
CASSLGGPQTQDTQYF
TGTGCCAGCAGCTTAGGGGGGCCACAAACGCAGGATACGCAGTATTTT
>NA|TRBJ1-5|TRBV27|NA
CASSLSAPGHQPQHF
TGTGCCAGCAGTTTATCGGCCCCGGGGCATCAGCCCCAGCATTTT
>TRBD1|TRBJ2-3|TRBV25-1|few
CASSAGQGGGTDTQYF
TGTGCCAGCAGTGCCGGACAGGGTGGCGGCACAGATACGCAGTATTTT
>NA|TRBJ1-1|TRBV19|NA
CASGPLEAFF
TGTGCGTCAGGACCCTTAGAAGCTTTCTTT
>TRBD1|TRBJ2-7|TRBV28|few
CASWDSPYEQYF
TGTGCCAGTTGGGACAGTCCCTACGAGCAGTACTTC
>NA|TRBJ1-1|TRBV9|NA
CASSDRGTNTEAFF
TGTGCCAGCAGCGACCGGGGCACGAACACTGAAGCTTTCTTT
>TRBD2|TRBJ2-2|TRBV6-5|NA
CAISSGGHTGELFF
TGTGCCATCTCGTCGGGGGGACACACCGGGGAGCTGTTTTTT